One sample yielded the 14 T cell receptor beta chains listed below, sequenced in a study of blood T cell repertoires in COVID-19. This table comes from immunoSEQ multiplex PCR, and its TCRdb copy is limited to in-frame clones, with some not included. The table includes approximately 170,000 clones, over 80% detected once. The specimen was peripheral blood. These receptors all come from a man between 65 and 80 years old who had recovered from COVID-19.

The chain combines TRBV5-1 with TRBJ2-1; 13 bases map to TRBD2. The CDR3 is made up of 15 amino acids. J gave up 8 bases and V 0 bases, and 2 bases lay outside the gene matches. CDR1 is SGHRS and CDR2 is YFSETQ in the germline V gene. The CDR3 spells CASSLGLAGGYEQFF. For the CDR3, the DNA is TGCGCCAGCAGCTTGGGACTAGCGGGAGGCTATGAGCAGTTCTTC. Drawing the rest from reference TRBV5-1 and TRBJ2-1, the complete variable domain is KAGVTQTPRYLIKTRGQQVTLSCSPISGHRSVSWYQQTPGQGLQFLFEYFSETQRNKGNFPGRFSGRQFSNSRSEMNVSTLELGDSALYLCASSLGLAGGYEQFFGPGTRLTVL.

J is TRBJ1-1 and V is TRBV19; 9 positions match TRBD1. CDR3 length: 14 amino acids. Germline V gene sequence: CDR1 LNHDA, CDR2 SQIVND (reference sequence). Trimming took 8 bases from V and 0 from J; bases not matched to a gene: 4. CDR3 sequence (DNA): TGTGCCAGTTACCGGGACAGGGTGAACACTGAAGCTTTCTTT. Protein: CASYRDRVNTEAFF.

The CDR3 bases are TGTGCCAGTAGTATAGATCCCACTAGCGGGATCCCCTACGAGCAGTACTTC. As protein: CASSIDPTSGIPYEQYF. The rearrangement links TRBV19 to TRBJ2-7, with 10 positions matching TRBD2. J lost 2 bases, V lost 0 bases, and 7 bases had no gene match. Germline loops: CDR1 LNHDA, CDR2 SQIVND (reference sequence). This CDR3 contains 17 residues. The full variable domain, in which reference TRBV19 and TRBJ2-7 provide the parts outside the CDR3, is DGGITQSPKYLFRKEGQNVTLSCEQNLNHDAMYWYRQDPGQGLRLIYYSQIVNDFQKGDIAEGYSVSREKKESFPLTVTSAQKNPTAFYLCASSIDPTSGIPYEQYFGPGTRLTVT.

This chain joins TRBV10-1 and TRBJ2-7, with D perhaps matching TRBD2 (6 bases). The CDR3 consists of 12 residues. The germline V and J ends were trimmed by 0 bases and 12 bases, with 12 bases remaining between them. Germline V gene lookup returns CDR1 WNHNN and CDR2 SYGVQD (reference sequence). CDR3 nucleotide sequence: TGCGCCAGCAGTGAGTCTTCGGGGGAGGTGTACTTC. Translating gives CASSESSGEVYF.

About this clone: Its ends do not fully match the called genes, so a read error is possible. The CDR3 protein is CASSPTGTRKVAF. For the CDR3, the DNA is TGTGCCAGCAGTCCAACCGGGACACGGAAGGTAGCCTTC. This rearrangement joins TRBV6-5 to TRBJ1-2; TRBD1 is a possible D gene (6 bases). Germline CDR1 MNHEY, CDR2 SVGAGI. CDR3 length equals 13 residues.

The V gene is TRBV5-4, the J gene TRBJ2-3, with a tentative D call TRBD1 (5 bases). CDR3 length: 16 amino acids. Germline-derived CDR1 and CDR2 are SGHNT and YYREEE (reference sequence). V lost 0 bases, J lost 1 base, and 12 bases lay in between. Written as DNA, the CDR3 is TGTGCCAGCAGCTTGGAGGGGCGCCCGGGCACAGATACGCAGTATTTT. This encodes CASSLEGRPGTDTQYF.

The genes are TRBV28 and TRBJ1-6; D gene unclear. This CDR3 contains 12 residues. V lost 6 bases to trimming and J lost 12 bases, with 12 bases between them. Germline V gene lookup returns CDR1 MDHEN and CDR2 SYDVKM. The CDR3 nucleotides read TGTGCCAGCAGACTATCCCAAAAACCCCTCCACTTT. Protein sequence: CASRLSQKPLHF.

V usage is TRBV11-3 and J usage is TRBJ2-2, with TRBD1 matching over 11 bases. With V trimmed by 8 bases and J by 7 bases, 9 bases remained unmatched. CDR1 is SGHNT and CDR2 is YENEEA in the germline V gene. This CDR3 region has 15 residues. The CDR3 loop is CASATDRGQGGELFF. The CDR3 DNA sequence: TGTGCCAGCGCTACGGACAGGGGGCAGGGCGGGGAGCTGTTTTTT.

This chain uses TRBV7-9 with TRBJ2-1; 11 bases are shared with TRBD2. The junction had 7 bases not matched to a gene; V was cut back by 0 bases and J by 0 bases. Germline-derived CDR1 and CDR2 are SEHNR and FQNEAQ (reference sequence). CDR3 length: 19 amino acids. The CDR3 DNA reads TGTGCCAGCAGCTTAGCGTTTTCAACTAGCGGGGGCTCCTACAATGAGCAGTTCTTC. It is translated as CASSLAFSTSGGSYNEQFF.

The chain is built from TRBV2 and TRBJ1-6; possibly TRBD1 for D (6 bases). CDR1 and CDR2 (germline): SNHLY, FYNNEI. This CDR3 has 12 amino acids. CDR3 coding DNA: TGTGCTAGAGGGACATTCGATTCACCCCTCCACTTT. This sequence encodes CARGTFDSPLHF.

There are many counts of this clone. The chain joins TRBV10-1 to TRBJ1-5; 9 bases match TRBD1. This CDR3 has 15 residues. After removal of 11 bases from V and 6 bases from J, the junction contained 14 bases not matched to a gene. CDR1 and CDR2 from the germline V gene are WNHNN and SYGVQD (reference sequence). CDR3 protein: CARTGTGWSSQPQHF. CDR3 nucleotide sequence: TGCGCCCGTACCGGGACAGGGTGGTCGAGTCAGCCCCAGCATTTT.

The chain links TRBV28 to TRBJ2-7, with TRBD2 identical over 10 bases. V trimming: 7 bases; J trimming: 4 bases; junction bases outside the gene matches: 7. Germline V gives CDR1 MDHEN, CDR2 SYDVKM. The length of the CDR3 is 14 residues. CDR3 in amino acids: CASTGEREGYEQYF. In DNA, the CDR3 is TGTGCCAGCACCGGGGAGCGGGAGGGGTACGAGCAGTACTTC.

The chain combines TRBV2 with TRBJ1-1; tentatively, D is TRBD1 (6 bases). V lost 0 bases, J lost 7 bases, and 9 bases lay in between. This CDR3 has 13 residues. The germline CDR1 and CDR2 sequences are SNHLY and FYNNEI. The CDR3 nucleotides read TGTGCCAGCAGTGAAGCTTCGACAGGTGAAGCTTTCTTT. Protein: CASSEASTGEAFF.

The CDR3 DNA reads TGCAGCGTTGAAAAGGACAGGGCCACTGAAGCTTTCTTT. Translated: CSVEKDRATEAFF. The J gene is TRBJ1-1, the V gene TRBV29-1, with TRBD1 matching 8 bases. J gave up 4 bases and V 2 bases, and 3 bases lay outside the gene matches. CDR1 SQVTM and CDR2 ANQGSEA come from the germline V gene. The CDR3 consists of 13 residues.